The 4 T cell receptor beta chains below were found in one sample sequenced in a study of radiotherapy plus CTLA-4 blockade in lung cancer. TCRdb's table, derived via immunoSEQ multiplex PCR, lists solely in-frame clones and lacks some. The sample holds around 130,000 clones, 90% seen once. Sequenced here: peripheral blood, sampled from a patient treated with radiotherapy plus ipilimumab. These receptor sequences come from a human donor with non-small cell lung cancer that progressed on radiotherapy plus ipilimumab.

This clone appeared once. This chain joins TRBV27 and TRBJ1-2; possibly TRBD1 for D (5 bases). The CDR3 has 17 residues. Germline values: CDR1 MNHEY, CDR2 SMNVEV (reference sequence). Between the trimmed V and J ends, which lost 0 bases and 5 bases, there was a span of 19 bases. The CDR3 nucleotides read TGTGCCAGCAGTTTATCGTCGGGACCTTCGCTTATTTATGGCTACACCTTC. Encoded protein: CASSLSSGPSLIYGYTF.

This chain links TRBV30 with TRBJ2-5; 7 bases are shared with TRBD1. The ends lost 0 bases at V and 6 bases at J; junction bases unmatched: 13. The CDR3 sequence is 16 residues long. CDR1 is GTSNPN, CDR2 SVGIG, per germline (reference sequence). Here the CDR3 reads CAWSVAPPIRGQTQYF. In DNA form, the CDR3 reads TGTGCCTGGAGTGTAGCCCCCCCCATAAGGGGGCAGACCCAGTACTTC.

The V call is TRBV6-1, the J call TRBJ1-1, with 7 bases that match TRBD1. The CDR3 is made up of 14 amino acids. Looked up from germline, CDR1 is MNHNS and CDR2 is SASEGT. V lost 6 bases to trimming and J lost 6 bases; unmatched junction nucleotides: 10. The CDR3 DNA sequence: TGTGCCAGCAGAGCCGACAGGGTGATGGCTGAAGCTTTCTTT. Encoded protein: CASRADRVMAEAFF.

A note on this clone: The junction departs from the called germline gene at one end, perhaps through a read error. The chain is built from TRBV5-1 and TRBJ2-3; the D gene is possibly TRBD1 (7 bases). Germline V gene lookup returns CDR1 SGHRS and CDR2 YFSETQ. The CDR3 sequence is 13 residues long. CDR3 protein: CASRTGSRERGHF. CDR3 DNA: TGCGCCAGCAGAACGGGGTCGCGGGAAAGGGGGCATTTT.